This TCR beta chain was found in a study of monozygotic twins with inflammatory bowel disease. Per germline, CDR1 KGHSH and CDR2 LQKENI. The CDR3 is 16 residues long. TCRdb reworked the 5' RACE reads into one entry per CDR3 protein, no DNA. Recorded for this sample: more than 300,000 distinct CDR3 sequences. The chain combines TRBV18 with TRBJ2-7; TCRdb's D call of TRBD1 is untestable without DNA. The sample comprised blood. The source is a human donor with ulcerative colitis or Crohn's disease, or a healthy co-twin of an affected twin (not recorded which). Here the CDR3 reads CASSPGMGGAVYEQYF.